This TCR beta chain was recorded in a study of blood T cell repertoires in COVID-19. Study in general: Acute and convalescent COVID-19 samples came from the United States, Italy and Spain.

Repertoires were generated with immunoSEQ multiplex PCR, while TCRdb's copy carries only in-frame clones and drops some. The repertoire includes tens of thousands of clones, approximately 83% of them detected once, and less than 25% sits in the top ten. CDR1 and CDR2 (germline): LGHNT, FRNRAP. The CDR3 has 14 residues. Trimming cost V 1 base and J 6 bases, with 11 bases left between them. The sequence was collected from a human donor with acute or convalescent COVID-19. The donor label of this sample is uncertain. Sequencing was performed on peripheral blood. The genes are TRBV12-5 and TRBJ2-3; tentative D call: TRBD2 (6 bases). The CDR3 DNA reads TGTGCTAGTGGTTTGGGTGCGGGGAGGGATACGCAGTATTTT. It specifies CASGLGAGRDTQYF. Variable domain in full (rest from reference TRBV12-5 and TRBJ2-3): DARVTQTPRHKVTEMGQEVTMRCQPILGHNTVFWYRQTMMQGLELLAYFRNRAPLDDSGMPKDRFSAEMPDATLATLKIQPSEPRDSAVYFCASGLGAGRDTQYFGPGTRLTVL.